This paragraph reports one T cell receptor (beta chain). The antigen is undetermined. The sample belongs to a study of T cell repertoires in cytomegalovirus infection. Study in general: Signatures in public TCR beta sequences pointed to both CMV infection and matching HLA type.

Germline CDR1 is MNHNS and CDR2 is SASEGT. CDR3 length: 15 residues. V lost 6 bases to trimming and J lost 5 bases; unmatched junction nucleotides: 8. In TCRdb, the reads were re-called with MiXCR into one record per CDR3 protein. The sample has 110,000 or so distinct CDR3 sequences; roughly 30% are singletons. Points from the study as a whole: CMV-specific TCR beta clonotypes restricted by HLA-C were the ones dominating the ex vivo response.

The J gene is TRBJ2-5, the V gene TRBV6-1; 11 bases fit TRBD2. The starting material was CD8+ T cells from cultured PBMCs, obtained from culture after CMV antigen stimulation. The TCR was taken from a human donor in good health (CMV status not recorded). Some clones in this sample may be carry-over from other donors' samples. CDR3 in amino acids: CASSIAGGPRETQYF. The CDR3 coding sequence is TGTGCCAGCAGCATAGCGGGGGGGCCTCGGGAGACCCAGTACTTC.